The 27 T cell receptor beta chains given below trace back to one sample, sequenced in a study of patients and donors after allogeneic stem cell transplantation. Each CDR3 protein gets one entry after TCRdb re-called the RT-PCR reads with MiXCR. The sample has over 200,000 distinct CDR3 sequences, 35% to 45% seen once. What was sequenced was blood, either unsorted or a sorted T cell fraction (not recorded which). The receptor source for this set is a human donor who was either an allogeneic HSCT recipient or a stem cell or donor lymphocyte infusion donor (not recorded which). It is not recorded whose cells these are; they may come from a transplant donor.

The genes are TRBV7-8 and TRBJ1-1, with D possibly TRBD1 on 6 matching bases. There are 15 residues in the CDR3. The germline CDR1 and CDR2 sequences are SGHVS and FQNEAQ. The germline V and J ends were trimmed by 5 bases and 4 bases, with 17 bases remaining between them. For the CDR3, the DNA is TGTGCCAGCAGCGGCAGTCGGGGGGCGACCACTGAAGCTTTCTTT. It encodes CASSGSRGATTEAFF.

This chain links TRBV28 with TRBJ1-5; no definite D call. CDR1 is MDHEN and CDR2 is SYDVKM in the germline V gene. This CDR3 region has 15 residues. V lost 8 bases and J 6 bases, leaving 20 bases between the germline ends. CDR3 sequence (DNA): TGTGCCAGCTCCAAGGGTGACGCGGTGGGTCAGCCCCAGCATTTT. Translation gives CASSKGDAVGQPQHF.

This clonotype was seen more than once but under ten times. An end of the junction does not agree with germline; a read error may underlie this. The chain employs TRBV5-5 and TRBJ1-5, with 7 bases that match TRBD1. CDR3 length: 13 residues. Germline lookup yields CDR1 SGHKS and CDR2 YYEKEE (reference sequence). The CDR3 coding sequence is TGTGCCAGCAGCTTACAGGGGAATCGGCCCCAGCATTTT. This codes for CASSLQGNRPQHF.

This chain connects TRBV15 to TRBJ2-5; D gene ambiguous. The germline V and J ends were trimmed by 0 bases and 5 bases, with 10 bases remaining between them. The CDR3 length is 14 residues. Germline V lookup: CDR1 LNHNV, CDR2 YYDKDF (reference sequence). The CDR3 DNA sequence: TGTGCCACCAGCAGAGATCCATTGTGGGAGACCCAGTACTTC. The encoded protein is CATSRDPLWETQYF.

CDR3 loop: CASSPGNEQYF. In DNA, the CDR3 is TGTGCCAGCAGCCCAGGAAACGAGCAGTACTTC. The V call is TRBV7-9, the J call TRBJ2-7; D remains ambiguous. Germline V gives CDR1 SEHNR, CDR2 FQNEAQ (reference sequence). This CDR3 is 11 amino acids long. Trimming removed 5 bases at V and 5 bases at J, with 7 bases between.

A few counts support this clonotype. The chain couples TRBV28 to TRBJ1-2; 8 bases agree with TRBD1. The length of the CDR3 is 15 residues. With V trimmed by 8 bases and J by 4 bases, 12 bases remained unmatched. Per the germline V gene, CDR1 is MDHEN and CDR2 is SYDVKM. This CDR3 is CASVDSGTGVYGYTF. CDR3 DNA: TGTGCCAGCGTGGATTCCGGGACAGGCGTCTATGGCTACACCTTC.

DNA for the CDR3: TGCGCCAGCAGCCAAGTTGTAGGAGAGACCCAGTACTTC. It translates to CASSQVVGETQYF. This sequence joins TRBV4-1 and TRBJ2-5; unclear D gene. CDR1 and CDR2 (germline): MGHRA, YSYEKL. This CDR3 region has 13 residues. V lost 1 base and J lost 4, with 7 bases in between.

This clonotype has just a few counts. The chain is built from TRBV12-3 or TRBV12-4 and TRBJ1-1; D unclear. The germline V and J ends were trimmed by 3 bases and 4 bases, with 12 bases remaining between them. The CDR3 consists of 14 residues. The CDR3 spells CASSFSRESTEAFF. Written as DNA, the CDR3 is TGTGCCAGCAGTTTCTCACGGGAGAGCACTGAAGCTTTCTTT.

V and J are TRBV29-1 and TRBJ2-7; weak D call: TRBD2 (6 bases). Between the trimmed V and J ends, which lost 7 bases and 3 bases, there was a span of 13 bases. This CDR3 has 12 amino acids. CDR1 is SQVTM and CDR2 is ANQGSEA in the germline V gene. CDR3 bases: TGCAGCGCCCGGGGGATGAACTACGAGCAGTACTTC. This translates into CSARGMNYEQYF.

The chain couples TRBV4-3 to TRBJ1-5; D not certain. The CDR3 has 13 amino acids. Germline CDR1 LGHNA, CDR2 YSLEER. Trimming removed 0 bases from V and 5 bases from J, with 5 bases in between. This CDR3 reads CASSQDEYQPQHF. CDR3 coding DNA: TGCGCCAGCAGCCAAGATGAATATCAGCCCCAGCATTTT.

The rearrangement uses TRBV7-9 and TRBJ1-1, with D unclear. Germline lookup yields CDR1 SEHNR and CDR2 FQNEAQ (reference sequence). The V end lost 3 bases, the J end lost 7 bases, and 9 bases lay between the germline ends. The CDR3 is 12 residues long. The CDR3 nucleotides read TGTGCCAGCAGCTTCGGAGGGTTTGAAGCTTTCTTT. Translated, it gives CASSFGGFEAFF. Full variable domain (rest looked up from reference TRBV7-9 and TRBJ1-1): DTGVSQNPRHKITKRGQNVTFRCDPISEHNRLYWYRQTLGQGPEFLTYFQNEAQLEKSRLLSDRFSAERPKGSFSTLEIQRTEQGDSAMYLCASSFGGFEAFFGQGTRLTVV.

CDR3 coding DNA: TGTGCCAGCAGTTACCGGGGTAGCAATTCACCCCTCCACTTT. Protein sequence: CASSYRGSNSPLHF. The J gene is TRBJ1-6, the V gene TRBV6-5; D is unclear. The CDR3 contains 14 residues. Germline V lookup: CDR1 MNHEY, CDR2 SVGAGI. Deletions cut 2 bases from V and 7 bases from J, with 9 bases between.

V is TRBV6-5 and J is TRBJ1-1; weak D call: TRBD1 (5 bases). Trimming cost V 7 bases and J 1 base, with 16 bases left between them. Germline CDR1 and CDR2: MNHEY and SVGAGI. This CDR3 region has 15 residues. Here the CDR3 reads CASIQSGGWNTEAFF. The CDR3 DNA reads TGTGCCAGCATCCAATCCGGGGGTTGGAACACTGAAGCTTTCTTT.

The CDR3 nucleotides read TGTGCCAGCAGTTTCGGACAGGGCTCACAGGGCTACACCTTC. Residues: CASSFGQGSQGYTF. The V call is TRBV28, the J call TRBJ1-2; TRBD1 agrees at 8 bases. Germline V gives CDR1 MDHEN, CDR2 SYDVKM. CDR3 size: 14 residues. Trimming removed 3 bases from V and 8 bases from J; junction bases left unmatched: 8.

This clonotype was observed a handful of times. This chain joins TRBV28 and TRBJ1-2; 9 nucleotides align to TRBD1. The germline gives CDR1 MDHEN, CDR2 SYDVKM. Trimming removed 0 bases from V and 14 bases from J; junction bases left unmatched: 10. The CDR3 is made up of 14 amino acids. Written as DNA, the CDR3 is TGTGCCAGCAGTTTATGGTCGGGACAGGGACAAAGGACCTTC. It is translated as CASSLWSGQGQRTF.

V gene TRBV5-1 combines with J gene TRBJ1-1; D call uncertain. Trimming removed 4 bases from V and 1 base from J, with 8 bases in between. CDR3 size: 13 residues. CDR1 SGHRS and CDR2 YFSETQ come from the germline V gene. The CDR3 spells CASSAVENTEAFF. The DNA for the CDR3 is TGCGCCAGCAGCGCGGTCGAGAACACTGAAGCTTTCTTT.

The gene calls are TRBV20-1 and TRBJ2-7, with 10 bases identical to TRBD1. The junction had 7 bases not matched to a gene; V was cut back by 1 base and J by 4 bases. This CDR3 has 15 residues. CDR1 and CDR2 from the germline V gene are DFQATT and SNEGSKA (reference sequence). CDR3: CSARVPTGGKYEQYF. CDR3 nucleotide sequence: TGCAGTGCTAGAGTCCCGACAGGGGGCAAATACGAGCAGTACTTC.

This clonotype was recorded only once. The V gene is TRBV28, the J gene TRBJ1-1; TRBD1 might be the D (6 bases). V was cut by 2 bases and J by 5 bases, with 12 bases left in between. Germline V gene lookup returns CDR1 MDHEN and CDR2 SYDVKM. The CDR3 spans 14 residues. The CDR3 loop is CASSLNRGGTEAFF. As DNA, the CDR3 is TGTGCCAGCAGTTTAAATAGGGGGGGGACTGAAGCTTTCTTT.

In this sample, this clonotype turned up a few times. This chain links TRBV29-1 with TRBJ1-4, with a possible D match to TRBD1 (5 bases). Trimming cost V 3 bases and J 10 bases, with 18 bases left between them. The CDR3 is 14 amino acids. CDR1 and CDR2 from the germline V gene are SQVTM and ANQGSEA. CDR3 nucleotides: TGCAGCGTTGACGCACAGGACTCCAAGGGAAAACTGTTTTTT. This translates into CSVDAQDSKGKLFF.

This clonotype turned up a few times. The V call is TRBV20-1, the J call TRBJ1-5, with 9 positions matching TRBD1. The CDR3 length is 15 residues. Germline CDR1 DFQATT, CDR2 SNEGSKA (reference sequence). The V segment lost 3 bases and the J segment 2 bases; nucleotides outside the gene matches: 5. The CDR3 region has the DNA TGCAGTGCTAGCCTGGGACAGGGACGCAATCAGCCCCAGCATTTT. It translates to CSASLGQGRNQPQHF.

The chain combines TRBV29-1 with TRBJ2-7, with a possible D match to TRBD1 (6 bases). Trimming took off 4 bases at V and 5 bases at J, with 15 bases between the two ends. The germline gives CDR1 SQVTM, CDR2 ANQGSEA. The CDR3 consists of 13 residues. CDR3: CSVALLRGHEQYF. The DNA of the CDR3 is TGCAGCGTTGCCCTCCTCAGGGGACACGAGCAGTACTTC.

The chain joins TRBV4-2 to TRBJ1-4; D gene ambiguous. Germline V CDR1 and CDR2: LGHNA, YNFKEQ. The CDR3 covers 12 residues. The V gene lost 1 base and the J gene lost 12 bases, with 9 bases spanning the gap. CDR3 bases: TGTGCCAGCAGCCAAGTCCCGGTACAACTGTTTTTT. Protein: CASSQVPVQLFF.

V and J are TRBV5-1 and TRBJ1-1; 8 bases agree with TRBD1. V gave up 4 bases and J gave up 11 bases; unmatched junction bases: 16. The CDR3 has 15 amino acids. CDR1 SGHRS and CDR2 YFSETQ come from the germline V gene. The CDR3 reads CASSPTSGGQGLAFF. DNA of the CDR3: TGCGCCAGCAGCCCAACCTCTGGAGGACAGGGTTTGGCTTTCTTT.

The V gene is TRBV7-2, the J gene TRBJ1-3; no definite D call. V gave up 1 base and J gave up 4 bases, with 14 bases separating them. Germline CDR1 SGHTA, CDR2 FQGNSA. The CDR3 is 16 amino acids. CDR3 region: CASSLVIGEAGNTIYF. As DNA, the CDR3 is TGTGCCAGCAGCTTAGTTATCGGGGAGGCCGGAAACACCATATATTTT. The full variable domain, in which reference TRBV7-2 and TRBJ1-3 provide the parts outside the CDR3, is GAGVSQSPSNKVTEKGKDVELRCDPISGHTALYWYRQSLGQGLEFLIYFQGNSAPDKSGLPSDRFSAERTGGSVSTLTIQRTQQEDSAVYLCASSLVIGEAGNTIYFGEGSWLTVV.

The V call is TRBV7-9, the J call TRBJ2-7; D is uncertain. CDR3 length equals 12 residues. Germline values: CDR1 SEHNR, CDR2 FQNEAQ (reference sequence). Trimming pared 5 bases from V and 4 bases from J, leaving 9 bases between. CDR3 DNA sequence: TGTGCCAGCAGCCTGGCCCTTTACGAGCAGTACTTC. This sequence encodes CASSLALYEQYF.

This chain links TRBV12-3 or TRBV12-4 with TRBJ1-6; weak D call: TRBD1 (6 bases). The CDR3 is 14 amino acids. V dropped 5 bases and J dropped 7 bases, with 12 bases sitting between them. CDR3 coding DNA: TGTGCCAGCAGTATTCAGGGGACCAATTCACCCCTCCACTTT. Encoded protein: CASSIQGTNSPLHF.

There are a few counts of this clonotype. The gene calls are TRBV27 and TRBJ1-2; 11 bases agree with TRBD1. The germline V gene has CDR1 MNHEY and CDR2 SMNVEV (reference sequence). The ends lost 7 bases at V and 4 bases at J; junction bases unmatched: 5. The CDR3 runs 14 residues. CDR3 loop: CASKGQGASYGYTF. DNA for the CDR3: TGTGCCAGCAAAGGACAGGGGGCCTCCTATGGCTACACCTTC.